These 10 T cell receptor beta chains originate from one sample sequenced in a study of blood T cell repertoires in COVID-19 (TCRdb year 2020). The method was the immunoSEQ multiplex PCR assay. The source is immuneACCESS, and TCRdb retained only in-frame sequences with V and J called. Part of the clones is not carried over; for the studies checked, unresolved V genes explain less than half of this, and the remainder is unexplained. Recorded for this sample are just over 300,000 clones; more than 75% of them occurred a single time. The top ten clones comprise approximately 4.1% of the sample. Sequenced sample: PBMCs or T cells enriched from blood (not recorded which). The receptors stem from a man aged 30 to 39 who had recovered from COVID-19.

CDR3 in DNA: TGTGCCAGCAGGACAGGGGGAAGCGGCTACACCTTC. Translated: CASRTGGSGYTF. The J gene is TRBJ1-2, the V gene TRBV12-3 or TRBV12-4, with 9 bases lining up with TRBD1. This CDR3 region has 12 residues. The junction had 4 bases not matched to a gene; V was cut back by 6 bases and J by 8 bases.

In nucleotides, the CDR3 is TGTGCCATCACCACTGGACAGGGAGTGCGGGAGCAGTACTTC. It codes for CAITTGQGVREQYF. This chain connects TRBV10-3 to TRBJ2-7; 8 bases are a match to TRBD1. The ends lost 7 bases at V and 7 bases at J; junction bases unmatched: 12. Germline V gene data show CDR1 as ENHRY and CDR2 as SYGVKD. The CDR3 runs to 14 residues.

This clone showed up just once. The chain joins TRBV11-2 to TRBJ1-2; 8 bases line up with TRBD1. Germline V CDR1 and CDR2: SGHAT, FQNNGV. V lost 4 bases and J lost 7; bases outside the gene matches: 8. This CDR3 is 14 amino acids long. DNA for the CDR3: TGTGCCAGCAGCTACCATGACAGGGGTGGTGGCTACACCTTC. Its translation: CASSYHDRGGGYTF.

This sequence joins TRBV6-5 and TRBJ2-1, with TRBD1 matching over 9 bases. V shed 7 bases and J 6 bases; nucleotides not matched to a gene: 10. From germline, CDR1 is MNHEY and CDR2 SVGAGI. The CDR3 consists of 15 residues. CDR3 nucleotides: TGTGCCAGCAAGGACGGGACAGGGAGTAGCAATGAGCAGTTCTTC. It codes for CASKDGTGSSNEQFF.

The chain joins TRBV30 to TRBJ1-3; D unclear. CDR1 is GTSNPN, CDR2 SVGIG, per germline (reference sequence). V gave up 2 bases and J gave up 4 bases, with 12 bases separating them. CDR3 length: 14 residues. CDR3 in amino acids: CAWSTVSAGNTIYF. DNA of the CDR3: TGTGCCTGGAGTACCGTGTCCGCGGGAAACACCATATATTTT. Supplemented by reference TRBV30 and TRBJ1-3, the full variable domain reads SQTIHQWPATLVQPVGSPLSLECTVEGTSNPNLYWYRQAAGRGLQLLFYSVGIGQISSEVPQNLSASRPQDRQFILSSKKLLLSDSGFYLCAWSTVSAGNTIYFGEGSWLTVV.

The chain carries TRBV4-2 and TRBJ1-1; a weak D match, TRBD1 (6 bases). Trimming left V 6 bases short and J 1 base short, with 15 bases between. The CDR3 is 15 residues long. Germline loops: CDR1 LGHNA, CDR2 YNFKEQ. As DNA, the CDR3 is TGTGCCAGCAGATCGACAGGACTCTCGAACACTGAAGCTTTCTTT. Its protein is CASRSTGLSNTEAFF.

The V and J genes are TRBV20-1 and TRBJ2-5; 8 nucleotides line up with TRBD2. Per the germline V gene, CDR1 is DFQATT and CDR2 is SNEGSKA (reference sequence). The CDR3 contains 16 residues. Trimming removed 3 bases from V and 5 bases from J; junction bases left unmatched: 14. For the CDR3, the DNA is TGCAGTGCTAGTCCCCGGGAGGGCCGAATTTATGAGACCCAGTACTTC. It specifies CSASPREGRIYETQYF.

As for this clone: Other nucleotide sequences in the sample specify the same CDR3. V is TRBV5-1 and J is TRBJ1-2, with 10 bases matching TRBD1. V lost 3 bases to trimming and J lost 8 bases; unmatched junction nucleotides: 4. The CDR3 covers 13 residues. The germline CDR1 and CDR2 sequences are SGHRS and YFSETQ. The CDR3 sequence is CASSSGQGDGYTF. In nucleotides, the CDR3 is TGCGCCAGCAGCTCCGGACAGGGGGACGGCTACACCTTC. Based on the CDR3 plus reference TRBV5-1 and TRBJ1-2, the full variable domain is KAGVTQTPRYLIKTRGQQVTLSCSPISGHRSVSWYQQTPGQGLQFLFEYFSETQRNKGNFPGRFSGRQFSNSRSEMNVSTLELGDSALYLCASSSGQGDGYTFGSGTRLTVV.

This clone showed up just once. The chain couples TRBV5-1 to TRBJ1-6; D is uncertain. The CDR3 totals 13 residues. The ends were cut back, 4 bases at V and 12 bases at J, with 14 bases in the middle. Germline values: CDR1 SGHRS, CDR2 YFSETQ. CDR3 residues: CASSAGGSGPLHF. DNA for the CDR3: TGCGCCAGCAGCGCCGGTGGGTCAGGACCCCTCCACTTT.

The J gene is TRBJ2-2, the V gene TRBV3-1 (or the pseudogene TRBV3-2), with 7 nucleotides matching TRBD1. Germline V CDR1 and CDR2: LGHDT, YNNKEL (reference sequence). The V segment lost 3 bases and the J segment 0 bases; nucleotides outside the gene matches: 1. The CDR3 sequence is 15 residues long. CDR3 protein: CASSHGTANTGELFF. CDR3 in DNA: TGTGCCAGCAGCCACGGGACAGCGAACACCGGGGAGCTGTTTTTT.